The 30 T cell receptor beta chains below come from one sample, sequenced in a study of immune evolution from preneoplasia to lung adenocarcinoma. Some clones are missing from TCRdb's copy, which holds only in-frame ones; the method was immunoSEQ multiplex PCR. The sample lists 8,500 to 10,000 clones; roughly 77% were seen once. Specimen: FFPE lung adenocarcinoma in situ tissue. These receptor sequences come from an older person with lung adenocarcinoma.

The V gene is TRBV20-1, the J gene TRBJ1-2; D is ambiguous. This CDR3 contains 10 residues. V was clipped by 3 bases and J by 4 bases, with 3 bases between them. Per germline, CDR1 DFQATT and CDR2 SNEGSKA (reference sequence). CDR3 residues: CSASIYGYTF. The DNA for the CDR3 is TGCAGTGCTAGTATCTATGGCTACACCTTC.

This CDR3 reads CASSPPDTGELFF. CDR3 DNA sequence: TGTGCCAGCAGCCCTCCTGACACCGGGGAGCTGTTTTTT. This chain connects TRBV5-4 to TRBJ2-2; D remains unclear. Germline assignment: CDR1 SGHNT and CDR2 YYREEE (reference sequence). This CDR3 is built from 13 residues. With 4 bases removed from V and 3 bases from J, the gap between germline ends came to 7 bases.

The genes are TRBV9 and TRBJ2-2; no clear D. The ends were cut back, 5 bases at V and 3 bases at J, with 5 bases in the middle. The CDR3 is made up of 12 amino acids. The germline V gene encodes CDR1 SGDLS and CDR2 YYNGEE. The CDR3, as DNA: TGTGCCAGCAGTTCGGACACCGGGGAGCTGTTTTTT. Amino acids: CASSSDTGELFF.

The V gene is TRBV5-6, the J gene TRBJ1-5, with 9 bases that match TRBD1. J was trimmed by 4 bases and V by 3 bases; bases with no gene match: 5. The germline gives CDR1 SGHDT, CDR2 YYEEEE. CDR3 length: 15 amino acids. This CDR3 is CASSWGQGVNQPQHF. The CDR3, as DNA: TGTGCCAGCAGCTGGGGACAGGGAGTTAATCAGCCCCAGCATTTT.

This chain joins TRBV10-3 and TRBJ1-1; D uncertain. Trimming shortened V by 2 bases and J by 3 bases, and 7 bases separated the two germline ends. CDR1 is ENHRY and CDR2 is SYGVKD in the germline V gene. The CDR3 runs to 13 residues. CDR3 region: CAISELEYTEAFF. Here the CDR3 DNA reads TGTGCCATCAGTGAGCTGGAATACACTGAAGCTTTCTTT.

The chain carries TRBV30 and TRBJ1-2; TRBD1 matches at 7 bases. The germline V gene has CDR1 GTSNPN and CDR2 SVGIG (reference sequence). Losses at the gene ends were 6 bases for V and 4 bases for J; bases not matched to a gene: 14. CDR3 length: 15 residues. Here the CDR3 DNA reads TGTGCCTGTACGCGAGGAGCGGGACAGATCTATGGCTACACCTTC. Translating it yields CACTRGAGQIYGYTF.

This chain links TRBV11-2 with TRBJ2-2, with a possible D match to TRBD1 (5 bases). This CDR3 is built from 15 residues. CDR1 and CDR2 (germline): SGHAT, FQNNGV. The V gene lost 2 bases and the J gene lost 5 bases, with 12 bases spanning the gap. Here the CDR3 DNA reads TGTGCCAGCAGCTTAATCCTCTCAGGGACCGGGGAGCTGTTTTTT. Its protein is CASSLILSGTGELFF.

This chain uses TRBV14 with TRBJ2-5; D unresolved. Trimming removed 4 bases from V and 7 bases from J, with 10 bases in between. In germline, CDR1 is SGHDN, CDR2 FVKESK. This CDR3 comprises 12 residues. The CDR3 region has the DNA TGTGCCAGCAGCCGAGTTCCCATGACCCAGTACTTC. Its protein product is CASSRVPMTQYF.

V usage is TRBV30 and J usage is TRBJ1-5; 9 nucleotides align to TRBD1. After removal of 7 bases from V and 0 bases from J, the junction contained 4 bases not matched to a gene. The germline CDR1 and CDR2 sequences are GTSNPN and SVGIG (reference sequence). The CDR3 runs 14 residues. The CDR3 loop reads CAFGTGNSNQPQHF. The DNA of the CDR3 is TGTGCCTTCGGGACAGGGAATAGCAATCAGCCCCAGCATTTT.

The CDR3 DNA follows: TGTGCCAGCAGCCCCAGGGGAGGGCTAGCGGGTTACGAGCAGTACTTC. Translated: CASSPRGGLAGYEQYF. This sequence joins TRBV9 and TRBJ2-7; 8 nucleotides align to TRBD2. The CDR3 has 16 residues. Germline loops: CDR1 SGDLS, CDR2 YYNGEE. V dropped 4 bases and J dropped 4; count of bases not matched to a gene: 13.

The rearrangement joins TRBV28 to TRBJ2-7; D perhaps matches TRBD1 (6 bases). This CDR3 spans 14 amino acids. Germline values: CDR1 MDHEN, CDR2 SYDVKM. V was cut by 3 bases and J by 5 bases, with 14 bases left in between. The CDR3 protein is CASSLFGRGHEQYF. DNA of the CDR3: TGTGCCAGCAGTTTGTTCGGCAGGGGTCACGAGCAGTACTTC.

The chain has TRBV5-5 and TRBJ1-4; D is undetermined. Germline CDR1 is SGHKS and CDR2 is YYEKEE (reference sequence). V was pared by 2 bases and J by 2 bases, with 4 bases between. The CDR3 consists of 13 residues. The CDR3 region has the DNA TGTGCCAGCAGCTTAATGACTAATGAAAAACTGTTTTTT. Its translation: CASSLMTNEKLFF.

The chain joins TRBV2 to TRBJ2-5; 8 bases map to TRBD2. Looked up from germline, CDR1 is SNHLY and CDR2 is FYNNEI. Trimming removed 3 bases from V and 4 bases from J; junction bases left unmatched: 7. The CDR3 runs to 15 residues. CDR3 amino acids: CASSDPGGLGETQYF. The CDR3 DNA sequence: TGTGCCAGCAGTGACCCGGGGGGACTAGGAGAGACCCAGTACTTC.

The chain combines TRBV2 with TRBJ2-5; a weak D match, TRBD2 (6 bases). The germline V gene encodes CDR1 SNHLY and CDR2 FYNNEI. Trimming cost V 6 bases and J 13 bases, with 15 bases left between them. CDR3 length: 11 amino acids. The CDR3 nucleotides read TGTGCCAGCAGGGACTATCTCGGGGGGTACTTC. Amino acids: CASRDYLGGYF.

The rearrangement joins TRBV7-2 to TRBJ2-1; D possibly uses TRBD1 or TRBD2 (6 bases each). Trimming took off 5 bases at V and 5 bases at J, with 19 bases between the two ends. CDR3 length equals 16 residues. Germline CDR1 SGHTA, CDR2 FQGNSA. CDR3 bases: TGTGCCAGCAGCGTCCGGCAAAAGGGGGGTAACAATGAGCAGTTCTTC. This gives the protein CASSVRQKGGNNEQFF.

V gene TRBV11-2 combines with J gene TRBJ2-5; D may match TRBD1 or TRBD2 (5 bases each). The germline gives CDR1 SGHAT, CDR2 FQNNGV. CDR3 size: 15 residues. Deletions cut 5 bases from V and 5 bases from J, with 18 bases between. The DNA of the CDR3 is TGTGCCAGCAGCCCGAGGACACTGGGGAGCGAGACCCAGTACTTC. Protein product: CASSPRTLGSETQYF.

The J gene is TRBJ2-7, the V gene TRBV6-6; 10 bases line up with TRBD1. J gave up 4 bases and V 7 bases, and 13 bases lay outside the gene matches. CDR3 length: 16 residues. Germline assignment: CDR1 MNHNY and CDR2 SVGAGI (reference sequence). The CDR3 reads CASTPFGTGVRYEQYF. The CDR3 region has the DNA TGTGCCAGCACCCCTTTCGGGACAGGGGTTCGATACGAGCAGTACTTC.

For this clone: Other DNA sequences from this sample encode an identical CDR3 as well. The CDR3 nucleotides read TGTGCCAGCAGCGGGGGGACCTACAATGAGCAGTTCTTC. Its protein product is CASSGGTYNEQFF. The rearrangement uses TRBV2 and TRBJ2-1, with 7 bases aligning to TRBD2. J lost 2 bases, V lost 6 bases, and 1 base had no gene match. CDR3 length equals 13 residues. CDR1 and CDR2 from the germline V gene are SNHLY and FYNNEI.

The chain has TRBV6-5 and TRBJ2-2; no firm D call. This CDR3 is built from 13 residues. The ends were cut back, 6 bases at V and 5 bases at J, with 10 bases in the middle. The germline gives CDR1 MNHEY, CDR2 SVGAGI. The DNA for the CDR3 is TGTGCCAGCAGACGCTCAAAAACCGGGGAGCTGTTTTTT. It is translated as CASRRSKTGELFF.

This rearrangement joins TRBV7-9 to TRBJ2-3, with D possibly matching TRBD1 (5 bases). V dropped 1 base and J dropped 1 base, with 12 bases sitting between them. The CDR3 sequence is 16 residues long. The V gene's germline CDR1 is SEHNR and CDR2 FQNEAQ (reference sequence). The CDR3 here is CASSLGRLRGTDTQYF. The CDR3 DNA follows: TGTGCCAGCAGCTTAGGGCGGCTCAGGGGCACAGATACGCAGTATTTT.

The chain joins TRBV19 to TRBJ2-7; the D is unclear. The CDR3 totals 13 residues. V gave up 3 bases and J gave up 4 bases, with 10 bases separating them. The germline V gene encodes CDR1 LNHDA and CDR2 SQIVND (reference sequence). The CDR3 sequence: CASSIKGNYEQYF. The CDR3 DNA reads TGTGCCAGTAGTATTAAAGGCAATTACGAGCAGTACTTC.

The chain recombines TRBV19 with TRBJ2-4; a weak D match, TRBD1 (6 bases). CDR3 length: 15 residues. The V and J ends lost 3 bases and 9 bases respectively, with 18 bases between them. Germline V CDR1 and CDR2: LNHDA, SQIVND (reference sequence). The CDR3 loop reads CASSIKGVGLSIQYF. The CDR3 nucleotides read TGTGCCAGTAGTATCAAGGGGGTTGGTTTGAGCATTCAGTACTTC.

The rearrangement links TRBV7-9 to TRBJ2-2, with a weak D call TRBD1 (5 bases). V shed 6 bases and J shed 4 bases, with 9 bases lying between them. This CDR3 spans 13 amino acids. Germline V gene data show CDR1 as SEHNR and CDR2 as FQNEAQ (reference sequence). CDR3 coding DNA: TGTGCCAGCAGACCTACAGGCACCGGGGAGCTGTTTTTT. Translation: CASRPTGTGELFF.

This chain links TRBV28 with TRBJ2-5; 13 bases line up with TRBD2. The germline CDR1 and CDR2 sequences are MDHEN and SYDVKM. The CDR3 is made up of 18 amino acids. With V trimmed by 2 bases and J by 5 bases, 11 bases remained unmatched. The CDR3 here is CASSLGGLAGTGRETQYF. The DNA of the CDR3 is TGTGCCAGCAGTTTAGGGGGACTAGCGGGGACGGGGAGGGAGACCCAGTACTTC.

The chain uses TRBV11-2 and TRBJ2-3; tentative D call: TRBD2 (5 bases). The CDR3 totals 13 residues. CDR1 SGHAT and CDR2 FQNNGV come from the germline V gene. V lost 4 bases to trimming and J lost 7 bases, with 12 bases between them. For the CDR3, the DNA is TGTGCCAGCAGCTCCCGGACTCTACATACGCAGTATTTT. Amino acids: CASSSRTLHTQYF. Looking up the rest from reference TRBV11-2 and TRBJ2-3 gives the full variable domain: EAGVAQSPRYKIIEKRQSVAFWCNPISGHATLYWYQQILGQGPKLLIQFQNNGVVDDSQLPKDRFSAERLKGVDSTLKIQPAKLEDSAVYLCASSSRTLHTQYFGPGTRLTVL.

The chain recombines TRBV7-8 with TRBJ1-4, with D maybe TRBD1 (5 bases). Germline-derived CDR1 and CDR2 are SGHVS and FQNEAQ. With 5 bases removed from V and 10 bases from J, the gap between germline ends came to 11 bases. The CDR3 has 12 residues. CDR3 DNA: TGTGCCAGCAGCCCTGCTAGGGGAAAACTGTTTTTT. This sequence encodes CASSPARGKLFF.

This clone is judged medium-sized. The chain has TRBV5-4 and TRBJ2-7; TRBD2 aligns across 7 bases. From germline, CDR1 is SGHNT and CDR2 YYREEE (reference sequence). Germline trimming cut 5 bases from V and 4 bases from J; bases unmatched to any gene: 0. This CDR3 has 11 residues. The CDR3 DNA follows: TGTGCCAGCAGGGGGGGGTACGAGCAGTACTTC. Amino acids: CASRGGYEQYF.

The rearrangement links TRBV11-2 to TRBJ2-5; D not certain. Germline V gene sequence: CDR1 SGHAT, CDR2 FQNNGV. The ends were cut back, 2 bases at V and 5 bases at J, with 9 bases in the middle. The CDR3 length is 13 residues. The CDR3 here is CASSLSGWETQYF. In DNA, the CDR3 is TGTGCCAGCAGCTTATCAGGATGGGAGACCCAGTACTTC.

J is TRBJ1-3 and V is TRBV12-5, with 10 bases identical to TRBD1. Germline V lookup: CDR1 LGHNT, CDR2 FRNRAP. The length of the CDR3 is 15 residues. J lost 2 bases, V lost 6 bases, and 4 bases had no gene match. This CDR3 is CASGPGQGAGNTIYF. The CDR3 nucleotides read TGTGCTAGTGGGCCAGGACAGGGGGCTGGAAACACCATATATTTT.

This clone was seen a handful of times. This CDR3 is also generated by other DNA sequences in the sample. The V and J genes are TRBV28 and TRBJ2-5; D gene unclear. The CDR3 extends over 11 amino acids. The germline gives CDR1 MDHEN, CDR2 SYDVKM. Trimming shortened V by 2 bases and J by 3 bases, and 1 base separated the two germline ends. This CDR3 is CASSLEETQYF. The CDR3 DNA is TGTGCCAGCAGTTTAGAAGAGACCCAGTACTTC.